The clone carrying this T cell receptor beta chain was seen more than once but under ten times. The data were taken from a study of cytomegalovirus exposure and HLA in healthy donors. This CDR3 comprises 16 residues. The ends lost 1 base at V and 2 bases at J; junction bases unmatched: 3. The germline V gene encodes CDR1 MNHNS and CDR2 SASEGT. At the time of sampling, donors were nominally healthy, though unrecorded immune exposures were likely. PCR used 60 Vbeta primers and 13 Jbeta primers. Assay used: immunoSEQ multiplex PCR; TCRdb lists only in-frame clones, some missing. The table shows fewer than 200,000 clones, with roughly 87% occurring only once.

This sequence joins TRBV6-1 and TRBJ2-5, with 11 bases that match TRBD2. This TCR derives from a boy between 2 and 10 years old in good health and CMV-seronegative. The sample was PBMCs. The CDR3 DNA is TGTGCCAGCAGTGAAGTAACTAGCGGGGGACAAGAGACCCAGTACTTC. Translating it yields CASSEVTSGGQETQYF.